Presented here are 7 T cell receptor beta chains from one specimen sequenced in a study of Ad26.COV2.S vaccination and SARS-CoV-2 variants. TCRdb's table, derived via immunoSEQ multiplex PCR, lists solely in-frame clones and lacks some. The table lists about 180,000 clones, around 88% of them singletons, with 5.5% to 6% in the top ten. Sequencing used peripheral blood, obtained after recovery from COVID-19. The source is a human donor who had recovered from COVID-19.

This clone was observed a few times. This chain connects TRBV7-9 to TRBJ1-4; TRBD1 matches 8 bases. V lost 5 bases to trimming and J lost 1 base; unmatched junction nucleotides: 6. Germline-derived CDR1 and CDR2 are SEHNR and FQNEAQ (reference sequence). CDR3 length: 16 amino acids. The CDR3, as DNA: TGTGCCAGCAGCATACAGGGGGGATTAACTAATGAAAAACTGTTTTTT. This translates into CASSIQGGLTNEKLFF.

The rearrangement links TRBV12-3 or TRBV12-4 to TRBJ2-5, with D hard to call. Trimming left V 3 bases short and J 5 bases short, with 10 bases between. The CDR3 totals 13 residues. CDR3 in DNA: TGTGCCAGCAGTTTTGACCGGAGCGAGACCCAGTACTTC. This translates into CASSFDRSETQYF.

The chain is built from TRBV12-5 and TRBJ2-7, with TRBD1 matching 12 bases. This CDR3 has 16 amino acids. Germline CDR1 reads LGHNT; CDR2 reads FRNRAP. V was pared by 2 bases and J by 4 bases, with 6 bases of the junction left unmatched. CDR3 nucleotides: TGTGCTAGTGGTTTGCCACCGGGACAGGGGGCTTACGAGCAGTACTTC. Amino acids: CASGLPPGQGAYEQYF.

J is TRBJ2-7 and V is TRBV5-5; the D call may be TRBD1 or TRBD2 (5 bases each). Trimming left V 5 bases short and J 1 base short, with 13 bases between. This CDR3 is 14 amino acids long. Germline loops: CDR1 SGHKS, CDR2 YYEKEE (reference sequence). CDR3 amino acids: CASSLRDGSYEQYF. For the CDR3, the DNA is TGTGCCAGCAGTCTCCGGGACGGGTCCTACGAGCAGTACTTC.

The chain joins TRBV4-2 to TRBJ2-3, with a weak D call TRBD2 (5 bases). The CDR3 is 15 amino acids. CDR1 and CDR2 (germline): LGHNA, YNFKEQ. V lost 0 bases, J lost 5 bases, and 12 bases lay in between. The CDR3, as DNA: TGTGCCAGCAGCCAAGAGCAGCAAGGAGGAGATACGCAGTATTTT. Its protein is CASSQEQQGGDTQYF.

The rearrangement links TRBV7-3 to TRBJ1-1, with D maybe TRBD1 (5 bases). The ends were cut back, 3 bases at V and 4 bases at J, with 15 bases in the middle. This CDR3 comprises 15 residues. CDR1 is SGHTA, CDR2 FQGTGA, per germline. CDR3 DNA: TGTGCCAGCAGCTTTAAATCGGGGCATTTCACTGAAGCTTTCTTT. Its translation is CASSFKSGHFTEAFF.

The chain couples TRBV18 to TRBJ1-5; D uncertain. This CDR3 has 15 residues. Trimming removed 6 bases from V and 9 bases from J, with 21 bases in between. CDR1 KGHSH and CDR2 LQKENI come from the germline V gene. The CDR3, as DNA: TGTGCCAGCTCTCCGGCGACGGGCATCACTATGCCCCAGCATTTT. Translating gives CASSPATGITMPQHF.